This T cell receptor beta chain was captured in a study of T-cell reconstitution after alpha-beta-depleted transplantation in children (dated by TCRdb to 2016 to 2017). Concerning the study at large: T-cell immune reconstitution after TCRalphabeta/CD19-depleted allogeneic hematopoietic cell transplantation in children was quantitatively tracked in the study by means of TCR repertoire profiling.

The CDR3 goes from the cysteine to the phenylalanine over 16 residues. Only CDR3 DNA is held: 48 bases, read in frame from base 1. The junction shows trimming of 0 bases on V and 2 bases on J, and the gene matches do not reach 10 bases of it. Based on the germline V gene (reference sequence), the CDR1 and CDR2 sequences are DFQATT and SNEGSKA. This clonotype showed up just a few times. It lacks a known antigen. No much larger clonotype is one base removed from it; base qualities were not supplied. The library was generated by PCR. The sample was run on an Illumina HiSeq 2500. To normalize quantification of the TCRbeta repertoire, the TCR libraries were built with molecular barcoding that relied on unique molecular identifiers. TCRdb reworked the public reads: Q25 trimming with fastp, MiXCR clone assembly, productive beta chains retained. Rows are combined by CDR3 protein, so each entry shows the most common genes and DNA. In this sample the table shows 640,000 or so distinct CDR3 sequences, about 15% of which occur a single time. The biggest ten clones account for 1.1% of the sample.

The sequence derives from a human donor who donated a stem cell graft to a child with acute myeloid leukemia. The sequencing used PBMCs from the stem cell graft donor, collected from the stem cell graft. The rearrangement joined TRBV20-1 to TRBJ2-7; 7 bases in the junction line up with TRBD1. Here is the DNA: TGCAGTGCTAGAGATCGTTTTCGGGACAGAGCCTACGAGCAGTACTTC. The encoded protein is CSARDRFRDRAYEQYF.